Presented here are 10 T cell receptor beta chains from one specimen sequenced in a study of T cell clonality in common variable immunodeficiency. Overall study results and limits: Fewer deletions and N-nucleotide insertions were reportedly seen in common variable immunodeficiency TCR beta sequences.

Profiled with immunoSEQ multiplex PCR; TCRdb holds only in-frame clones, not every one. The data list some 16,000 clones, none observed once; 13% to 15% falls to the top ten. Their recognized antigens are unknown. The specimen sequenced was peripheral blood mononuclear cells. The receptor source for this set is a human donor with common variable immunodeficiency.

On this clone: From the germline J gene comes the end of the CDR3, since the read stops 3 residues before it. V usage is TRBV7-6 and J usage is TRBJ2-7; D unclear. Looked up from germline, CDR1 is SGHVS and CDR2 is FNYEAQ. Trimming shortened V by 2 bases and J by 2 bases, and 10 bases separated the two germline ends. The CDR3 sequence is 14 residues long. CDR3 DNA (partial): TGTGCCAGCAGCTTAAGTCCAGATACCTACGAG. This codes for CASSLSPDTYE. The complete CDR3 sequence is CASSLSPDTYEQYF.

CDR3 region: CASSPGTGYEKLFF. CDR3 DNA (partial): TGTGCCAGCAGTCCCGGGACAGGTTATGAAAAA. The chain has TRBV7-2 and TRBJ1-4; 8 bases are shared with TRBD1. The read stops 3 residues short of the end of the CDR3; the missing end is completed from the germline J gene. There are 14 residues in the CDR3. Germline V gives CDR1 SGHTA, CDR2 FQGNSA. The junction had 6 bases not matched to a gene; V was cut back by 6 bases and J by 6 bases.

This clone was counted between two and nine times. The read stops 3 residues short of the end of the CDR3; the missing end is completed from the germline J gene. The V and J genes are TRBV19 and TRBJ2-5; 9 bases fit TRBD1. The germline CDR1 and CDR2 sequences are LNHDA and SQIVND (reference sequence). V shed 3 bases, J shed 6 bases, and the junction held 17 bases outside the gene matches. CDR3 size: 18 residues. Incomplete CDR3 DNA: TGTGCCAGTAGTATGGGGGACAGGGAGCCGTCGAGTGGAAAGACC. As protein: CASSMGDREPSSGKT. The CDR3 in full is CASSMGDREPSSGKTQYF.

Details on this clone: The CDR3 end is not reached by the read, which stops 3 residues before it; the germline J gene fills it in. The chain carries TRBV19 and TRBJ2-7; 11 bases line up with TRBD1. The germline gives CDR1 LNHDA, CDR2 SQIVND (reference sequence). The V gene end was trimmed by 4 bases and the J gene end by 3 bases; junction bases not matched to a gene: 2. The CDR3 is 14 residues long. CDR3 DNA, as far as it was read: TGTGCCAGTAGTACCGGGACAGGGGGCTACGAG. Its protein product is CASSTGTGGYE. In full, the CDR3 reads CASSTGTGGYEQYF.

This clone has a handful of counts. The missing CDR3 end, 3 residues past where the read stops, is filled in from the germline J gene. The chain has TRBV6-2 or TRBV6-3 and TRBJ2-3; possible D gene TRBD1, 5 bases. V lost 4 bases and J 4 bases, leaving 12 bases between the germline ends. The CDR3 has 14 amino acids. CDR1 is MNHEY, CDR2 SVGEGT, per germline. The chain's CDR3 is CASSSGIIADTQYF. The DNA read from the CDR3 is TGTGCCAGCAGTTCAGGGATTATCGCAGATACG.

There are a few counts of this clone. The sequenced part of the CDR3 DNA is TGTGCCAGCTCACCGACGGGTAATATAAACACTGAA. Translation gives CASSPTGNINTE. The whole CDR3 protein is CASSPTGNINTEAFF. The genes are TRBV18 and TRBJ1-1; no reliable D call. Read data end 3 residues before the CDR3 end; the end is taken from the germline J gene. The length of the CDR3 is 15 residues. The germline gives CDR1 KGHSH, CDR2 LQKENI. V was cut by 3 bases and J by 2 bases, with 13 bases left in between.

The table lists this clone with a few counts. The DNA ends 3 residues before the CDR3 does, and the rest of the CDR3 is filled in from the germline J gene. The rearrangement links TRBV19 to TRBJ2-1; 9 bases match TRBD2. V was clipped by 5 bases and J by 4 bases; unmatched bases: 9. The CDR3 is 16 amino acids. Germline V gene sequence: CDR1 LNHDA, CDR2 SQIVND (reference sequence). The CDR3 here is CASSEGGLAIYNEQFF. The CDR3 DNA, read in part, is TGTGCCAGTAGTGAGGGGGGACTAGCAATTTACAATGAG.

This clone has only a few counts. Coverage ceases 3 residues before the CDR3 finishes, and the germline J gene fills in the end. The chain recombines TRBV2 with TRBJ1-2; 8 nucleotides match TRBD1. The length of the CDR3 is 13 residues. Germline lookup yields CDR1 SNHLY and CDR2 FYNNEI. V dropped 6 bases and J dropped 2; count of bases not matched to a gene: 2. CDR3 bases read: TGTGCCAGCAGAGGGACAGGAAACTATGGC. The encoded protein is CASRGTGNYG. The entire CDR3 reads CASRGTGNYGYTF.

This clone was detected only a few times. The sequenced fragment ends 3 residues before the CDR3 boundary, so the rest is inferred from the germline J gene. The chain is built from TRBV18 and TRBJ2-1; 8 bases fit TRBD1. This CDR3 is 16 amino acids long. Germline CDR1 KGHSH, CDR2 LQKENI. The trim removed 3 bases at V and 2 bases at J, leaving 6 bases unmatched. This chain's CDR3 is CASSPVGQGPYNEQFF. The sequenced part of the CDR3 DNA is TGTGCCAGCTCACCCGTAGGACAGGGACCCTACAATGAG.

This clone was recorded a few times. A read error may produce the germline difference seen at one junction end. The missing CDR3 end, 3 residues past where the read stops, is filled in from the germline J gene. The chain uses TRBV7-7 and TRBJ1-5; possible D gene TRBD1, 6 bases. The CDR3 consists of 13 residues. The germline V gene has CDR1 SSHAT and CDR2 FNYEAQ (reference sequence). Incomplete CDR3 DNA: TGTGCTAGCAGTAGGACAGTCAATCAGCCC. Its translation: CASSRTVNQP. The full-length CDR3 reads as CASSRTVNQPQHF.